Listed below are T cell receptor beta chains from one sample, sequenced in a study of blood T cell repertoires in COVID-19. Sequencing used immunoSEQ multiplex PCR; TCRdb keeps in-frame clones, though not all of them. This sample carries a few hundred thousand clones, approximately 85% of them seen once, and the ten largest clones take roughly 5.5%. The sample taken for sequencing was peripheral blood. Receptors were obtained from a woman in her 70s with COVID-19, enrolled during active disease. The CDR3 runs from the conserved cysteine through the conserved F or W. Fields, in order: V gene, clone size, D gene, J gene, CDR3 DNA, CDR3 protein. D genes are given only for firm matches. Size tells how often a clone was seen (once, few, many) or the class of an expanded clone, and some rows leave it out.

v_gene: TRBV30; abundance: NA; d_gene: NA; j_gene: TRBJ1-1; CDR3nt: TGTGCCTGGAGTCAGAGACATGGGAACACTGAAGCTTTCTTT; CDR3aa: CAWSQRHGNTEAFF
v_gene: TRBV30; abundance: NA; d_gene: TRBD1; j_gene: TRBJ1-3; CDR3nt: TGTGCCTGGAGTAAGGGACAGGGGCAGACTGGAAACACCATATATTTT; CDR3aa: CAWSKGQGQTGNTIYF
v_gene: TRBV5-1; abundance: once; d_gene: NA; j_gene: TRBJ1-2; CDR3nt: TGCGCCAGCAGCTTGACACAAACCTATGGCTACACCTTC; CDR3aa: CASSLTQTYGYTF
v_gene: TRBV19; abundance: NA; d_gene: NA; j_gene: TRBJ1-5; CDR3nt: TGTGCCAGTAGTATCCTGATTGGGGGGGCAAGCAATCAGCCCCAGCATTTT; CDR3aa: CASSILIGGASNQPQHF
v_gene: TRBV7-9; abundance: NA; d_gene: TRBD2; j_gene: TRBJ2-7; CDR3nt: TGTGCCAGCAGCTTACTCAGGGTTACTAGCGGGAGTTGGGATGAGCAGTACTTC; CDR3aa: CASSLLRVTSGSWDEQYF
v_gene: TRBV28; abundance: once; d_gene: TRBD2; j_gene: TRBJ2-7; CDR3nt: TGTGCCACCAGGACTAGCGGAACCTACGAGCAGTACTTC; CDR3aa: CATRTSGTYEQYF
v_gene: TRBV30; abundance: NA; d_gene: TRBD1; j_gene: TRBJ2-7; CDR3nt: TGTGCCTGGAGTGCTAGGAGGACAGGCCGTACTGTCTCCTACGAGCAGTACTTC; CDR3aa: CAWSARRTGRTVSYEQYF
v_gene: TRBV3-1/TRBV3-2; abundance: NA; d_gene: TRBD1; j_gene: TRBJ2-7; CDR3nt: TGTGCCAGCAGCCAATATGGACAGGGGAAGAACGAGCAGTACTTC; CDR3aa: CASSQYGQGKNEQYF
v_gene: TRBV6-6; abundance: NA; d_gene: TRBD1; j_gene: TRBJ1-3; CDR3nt: TGTGCCAGCAGTTACAGGAGGGGGCAAAGTGGAAACACCATATATTTT; CDR3aa: CASSYRRGQSGNTIYF
v_gene: TRBV11-2; abundance: NA; d_gene: NA; j_gene: TRBJ2-2; CDR3nt: TGTGCCAGCAGCTCGCCTAGGGGACTCCTTACCGGGGAGCTGTTTTTT; CDR3aa: CASSSPRGLLTGELFF
v_gene: TRBV9; abundance: NA; d_gene: TRBD1; j_gene: TRBJ1-2; CDR3nt: TGTGCCAGCAGCGTAGGTCCCAGGGCAGGGGGCAACTATGGCTACACCTTC; CDR3aa: CASSVGPRAGGNYGYTF
v_gene: TRBV7-9; abundance: NA; d_gene: NA; j_gene: TRBJ1-2; CDR3nt: TGTGCCAGCAGCTTAGGAGGGACAAGCCTTTACTATGGCTACACCTTC; CDR3aa: CASSLGGTSLYYGYTF
v_gene: TRBV11-1; abundance: NA; d_gene: NA; j_gene: TRBJ2-1; CDR3nt: TGTGCCAGCAGCTTGGAGGGTTTTACTGAGCAGTTCTTC; CDR3aa: CASSLEGFTEQFF
v_gene: TRBV4-2; abundance: NA; d_gene: TRBD1; j_gene: TRBJ2-2; CDR3nt: TGTGCCAGCAGCCAAAACCTACCGGGACAGACGAACACCGGGGAGCTGTTTTTT; CDR3aa: CASSQNLPGQTNTGELFF
v_gene: TRBV9; abundance: NA; d_gene: TRBD2; j_gene: TRBJ2-1; CDR3nt: TGTGCCAGCAGCGTAGACCCCGGGACTAGCGGAAATGAGCAGTTCTTC; CDR3aa: CASSVDPGTSGNEQFF
v_gene: TRBV11-2; abundance: NA; d_gene: NA; j_gene: TRBJ2-7; CDR3nt: TGTGCCAGCAGCTATCAAAGAGGCGGGTACGAGCAGTACTTC; CDR3aa: CASSYQRGGYEQYF
v_gene: TRBV4-1; abundance: NA; d_gene: TRBD1; j_gene: TRBJ2-5; CDR3nt: TGCGCCAGCAGCCAGGGACAGGGGGAGACCCAGTACTTC; CDR3aa: CASSQGQGETQYF
v_gene: TRBV2; abundance: NA; d_gene: NA; j_gene: TRBJ2-4; CDR3nt: TGTGCCAGCAGCCCCAGACAGACGCTAGCCAAAAACATTCAGTACTTC; CDR3aa: CASSPRQTLAKNIQYF
v_gene: TRBV20-1; abundance: NA; d_gene: NA; j_gene: TRBJ2-1; CDR3nt: TGCAGTGCTAGTAGTCGGGGGGCCGGACCCTACAATGAGCAGTTCTTC; CDR3aa: CSASSRGAGPYNEQFF
v_gene: TRBV7-2; abundance: NA; d_gene: NA; j_gene: TRBJ2-1; CDR3nt: TGTGCCAGCAGCTTAGCGGGGCGACCCAGCTCCTACAATGAGCAGTTCTTC; CDR3aa: CASSLAGRPSSYNEQFF
v_gene: TRBV4-3; abundance: once; d_gene: NA; j_gene: TRBJ1-3; CDR3nt: TGCGCCAGCAGCCAAGCGACAGGCCCTGGAAACACCATATATTTT; CDR3aa: CASSQATGPGNTIYF
v_gene: TRBV28; abundance: NA; d_gene: NA; j_gene: TRBJ1-5; CDR3nt: TGTGCCAGCAGTTTATGGGGCGGAGGTCAGCCCCAGCATTTT; CDR3aa: CASSLWGGGQPQHF
v_gene: TRBV20-1; abundance: NA; d_gene: NA; j_gene: TRBJ2-1; CDR3nt: TGCAGTGCTAGTGGAGGCCTAGCGTCTCGTGAGCAGTTCTTC; CDR3aa: CSASGGLASREQFF
v_gene: TRBV7-7; abundance: NA; d_gene: NA; j_gene: TRBJ2-2; CDR3nt: TGTGCCAGCAGCTTAGAACTATCTAGCGTCAACACCGGGGAGCTGTTTTTT; CDR3aa: CASSLELSSVNTGELFF
v_gene: TRBV27; abundance: NA; d_gene: NA; j_gene: TRBJ1-4; CDR3nt: TGTGCCAGCAGTCCCTATTACAGGGCCCTCATCCCAACTAATGAAAAACTGTTTTTT; CDR3aa: CASSPYYRALIPTNEKLFF
v_gene: TRBV30; abundance: NA; d_gene: NA; j_gene: TRBJ2-7; CDR3nt: TGTGCCTGGAGTGTAAACAGGGGACTCAACGAGCAGTACTTC; CDR3aa: CAWSVNRGLNEQYF
v_gene: TRBV11-2; abundance: NA; d_gene: TRBD1; j_gene: TRBJ2-7; CDR3nt: TGTGCCAGCAGCTTAAGGCCGACAGGGACATACGAGCAGTACTTC; CDR3aa: CASSLRPTGTYEQYF
v_gene: TRBV19; abundance: NA; d_gene: TRBD2; j_gene: TRBJ2-5; CDR3nt: TGTGCCAGTAGTCCCTTAGCGGGAGTCGGGGAAGAGACCCAGTACTTC; CDR3aa: CASSPLAGVGEETQYF
v_gene: TRBV3-1/TRBV3-2; abundance: NA; d_gene: NA; j_gene: TRBJ1-3; CDR3nt: TGTGCCAGCAGCCACATACTCTCTGGAAACACCATATATTTT; CDR3aa: CASSHILSGNTIYF
v_gene: TRBV28; abundance: few; d_gene: TRBD1; j_gene: TRBJ1-3; CDR3nt: TGTGCCAGCAGGGAACAGGGGAAGGAATACACCATATATTTT; CDR3aa: CASREQGKEYTIYF
v_gene: TRBV5-3; abundance: NA; d_gene: NA; j_gene: TRBJ2-2; CDR3nt: TGTGCCAGAAGCTTGAGACAGAAGAACACCGGGGAGCTGTTTTTT; CDR3aa: CARSLRQKNTGELFF
v_gene: TRBV10-3; abundance: NA; d_gene: NA; j_gene: TRBJ2-5; CDR3nt: TGTGCCACCGCGGACACCCCCTGGGAGACCCAGTACTTC; CDR3aa: CATADTPWETQYF
v_gene: TRBV4-3; abundance: NA; d_gene: TRBD1; j_gene: TRBJ1-2; CDR3nt: TGCGCCAGCAGCCGATCAGGACAGGGTGTCTCTGGCTACACCTTC; CDR3aa: CASSRSGQGVSGYTF
v_gene: TRBV10-3; abundance: once; d_gene: TRBD1; j_gene: TRBJ2-1; CDR3nt: TGTGCCATCAGTGAGGGGGGACAGCTACTCTACAATGAGCAGTTCTTC; CDR3aa: CAISEGGQLLYNEQFF
v_gene: TRBV3-1/TRBV3-2; abundance: once; d_gene: NA; j_gene: TRBJ2-1; CDR3nt: TGTGCCAGCAGCCTCGAGGTAAATTCCTACAATGAGCAGTTCTTC; CDR3aa: CASSLEVNSYNEQFF
v_gene: TRBV11-3; abundance: NA; d_gene: NA; j_gene: TRBJ2-1; CDR3nt: TGTGCCAGCAGCTTAGGGGGCGATATTAATGAGCAGTTCTTC; CDR3aa: CASSLGGDINEQFF
v_gene: TRBV27; abundance: NA; d_gene: TRBD1; j_gene: TRBJ1-2; CDR3nt: TGTGCCAGTAGGGACAGCATATACTATGGCTACACCTTC; CDR3aa: CASRDSIYYGYTF
v_gene: TRBV30; abundance: NA; d_gene: NA; j_gene: TRBJ2-2; CDR3nt: TGTGCCTGGAGTGTACCAGGCCTTAACACCGGGGAGCTGTTTTTT; CDR3aa: CAWSVPGLNTGELFF
v_gene: TRBV2; abundance: NA; d_gene: NA; j_gene: TRBJ1-3; CDR3nt: TGTGCCAGCAGTGAGGGCAGGCCGGGAGGAAACACCATATATTTT; CDR3aa: CASSEGRPGGNTIYF
v_gene: TRBV5-6; abundance: once; d_gene: NA; j_gene: TRBJ2-4; CDR3nt: TGTGCCAGCAGCTTGAGCCGACAGGTCCTACTAGCCAAAAACATTCAGTACTTC; CDR3aa: CASSLSRQVLLAKNIQYF
v_gene: TRBV5-8; abundance: NA; d_gene: NA; j_gene: TRBJ1-1; CDR3nt: TGTGCCAGCAGCCCGGGGACTCGGGCATTTATGAACACTGAAGCTTTCTTT; CDR3aa: CASSPGTRAFMNTEAFF
v_gene: TRBV27; abundance: NA; d_gene: NA; j_gene: TRBJ1-1; CDR3nt: TGTGCCAGCAGTTTATCGGGCAGGGGCACTGAAGCTTTCTTT; CDR3aa: CASSLSGRGTEAFF
v_gene: TRBV7-2; abundance: NA; d_gene: NA; j_gene: TRBJ1-3; CDR3nt: TGTGCCAGCAGCTTAGCTTGGTCCCAAGGGGACACCATATATTTT; CDR3aa: CASSLAWSQGDTIYF
v_gene: TRBV4-3; abundance: NA; d_gene: NA; j_gene: TRBJ2-4; CDR3nt: TGCGCCAGCAGCCAAGATCGAGGGTCTTGGAACATTCAGTACTTC; CDR3aa: CASSQDRGSWNIQYF
v_gene: TRBV5-1; abundance: NA; d_gene: NA; j_gene: TRBJ2-2; CDR3nt: TGCGCCAGCAGCTTACAGGGTTTGAACACCGGGGAGCTGTTTTTT; CDR3aa: CASSLQGLNTGELFF
v_gene: TRBV7-9; abundance: NA; d_gene: TRBD2; j_gene: TRBJ2-3; CDR3nt: TGTGCCAGCAGAGATAATAGCGGGAGAAAGGGAGATACGCAGTATTTT; CDR3aa: CASRDNSGRKGDTQYF
v_gene: TRBV10-3; abundance: once; d_gene: NA; j_gene: TRBJ1-1; CDR3nt: TGTGCCATCAGCCCCGCGTCCGGCGGGAGGACTGAAGCTTTCTTT; CDR3aa: CAISPASGGRTEAFF
v_gene: TRBV12-3/TRBV12-4; abundance: NA; d_gene: NA; j_gene: TRBJ2-5; CDR3nt: TGTGCCAGCAGTTTGGAGGGGGAGACCCAGTACTTC; CDR3aa: CASSLEGETQYF
v_gene: TRBV6-2/TRBV6-3; abundance: NA; d_gene: TRBD1; j_gene: TRBJ1-1; CDR3nt: TGTGCCAGCAGTTACTTGACAGGGGTGGCCACTGAAGCTTTCTTT; CDR3aa: CASSYLTGVATEAFF
v_gene: TRBV30; abundance: NA; d_gene: NA; j_gene: TRBJ1-1; CDR3nt: TGTGCCTGGAGCCTGGGGACAAGAGGCACTGAAGCTTTCTTT; CDR3aa: CAWSLGTRGTEAFF
v_gene: TRBV5-1; abundance: NA; d_gene: NA; j_gene: TRBJ1-1; CDR3nt: TGCGCCAGCAGCTTGGGACAGAAGAACACTGAAGCTTTCTTT; CDR3aa: CASSLGQKNTEAFF
v_gene: TRBV20-1; abundance: NA; d_gene: TRBD1; j_gene: TRBJ2-3; CDR3nt: TGCAGTGCTAGTACAGGGGGGCCGACAGAAGCTACGCAGTATTTT; CDR3aa: CSASTGGPTEATQYF
v_gene: TRBV7-9; abundance: NA; d_gene: NA; j_gene: TRBJ2-3; CDR3nt: TGTGCCAGCAGCCTGGGGCTAGTCACAGATACGCAGTATTTT; CDR3aa: CASSLGLVTDTQYF
v_gene: TRBV15; abundance: NA; d_gene: NA; j_gene: TRBJ1-5; CDR3nt: TGTGCCACCAGTGTACGAGGGGAGGCCAGCAATCAGCCCCAGCATTTT; CDR3aa: CATSVRGEASNQPQHF
v_gene: TRBV24-1; abundance: NA; d_gene: NA; j_gene: TRBJ1-1; CDR3nt: TGTGCCACCAGTGCTGGACAAGGGTGGAACACTGAAGCTTTCTTT; CDR3aa: CATSAGQGWNTEAFF